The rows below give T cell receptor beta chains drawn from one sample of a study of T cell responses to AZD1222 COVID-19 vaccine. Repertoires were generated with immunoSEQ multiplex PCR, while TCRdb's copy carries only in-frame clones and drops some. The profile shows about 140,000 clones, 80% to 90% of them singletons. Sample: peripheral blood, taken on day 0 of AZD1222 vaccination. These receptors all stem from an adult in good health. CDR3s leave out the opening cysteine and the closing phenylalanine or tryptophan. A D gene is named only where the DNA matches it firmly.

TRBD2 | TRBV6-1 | ASSEYPSGRKTYEQY
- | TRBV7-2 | ASSRQSYTEAF
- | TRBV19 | ASISQDWDNYGYT
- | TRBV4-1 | ASSLQPGSLAPLH
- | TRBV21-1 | ALPRQSEIYEQY
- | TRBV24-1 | ATSEGGGSNQPQH
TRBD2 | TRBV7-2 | ASSLAGGPYEQF
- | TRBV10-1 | ASGPFDEQY
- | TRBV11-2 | ASSPRPGPPGELF
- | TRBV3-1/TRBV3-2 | ASSRGMVNTEAF
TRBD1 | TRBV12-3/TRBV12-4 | ASSITGGRGYT
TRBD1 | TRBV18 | ASSAGTGDNQPQH
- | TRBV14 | ASSHIQEVEETQY
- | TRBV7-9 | ASSLAGLVDEKLF
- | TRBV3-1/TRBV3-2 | ASSQAGTGANVLT
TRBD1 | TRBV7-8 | ASSRDRYGYT
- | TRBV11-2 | ASSFVSGLPSYEQY
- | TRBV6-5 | ASSYDWPPGDEQY
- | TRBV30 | AWSGQSDQPQH
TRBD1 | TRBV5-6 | ASSPRDRPLSGNTIY
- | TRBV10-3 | AINGENTDTQY
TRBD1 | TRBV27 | ASSLSSGQGATNEKLF
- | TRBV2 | ASTSFRTNYGYT
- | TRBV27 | ASSFPPFYEQY
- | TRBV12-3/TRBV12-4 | ASSRGNTEAF
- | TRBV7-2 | ASSFRTMESPQH
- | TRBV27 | ASSLGQRVNEQF
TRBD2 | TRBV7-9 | ASSASGNYDEQF
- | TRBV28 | ASSFPLHSGNTIY
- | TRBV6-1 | ASSGGDSSYNSPLH
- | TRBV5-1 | ASSLGGASNQPQH
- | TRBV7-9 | ASSPERLNTEAF
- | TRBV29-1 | SVGTAAARAEAF
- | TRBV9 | ASSVDFGNTIY
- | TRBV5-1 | ASSSTGGTYNEQF
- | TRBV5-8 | ASSPGLNYGYT
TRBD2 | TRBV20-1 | SASSSGTSYEQY
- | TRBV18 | ASSPEAARYNEQF
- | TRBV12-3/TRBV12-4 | ASSYRNGYT
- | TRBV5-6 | ASRSVAFGGYGYT
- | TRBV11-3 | ASSSALWSGYNTGELF
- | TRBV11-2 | ASSLRRTRGNEQY
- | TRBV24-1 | ATSDTGSADTQY
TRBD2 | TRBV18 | ASSSLGRDEQF
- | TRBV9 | ASSGSGAGTEAF
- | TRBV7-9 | ASSLQTAYNEQF
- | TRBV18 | ASSSFPWIEETQY
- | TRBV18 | ASSDSYNQPQH
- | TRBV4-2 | ASSQQGEAF
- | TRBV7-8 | ASSPARGGDTEAF